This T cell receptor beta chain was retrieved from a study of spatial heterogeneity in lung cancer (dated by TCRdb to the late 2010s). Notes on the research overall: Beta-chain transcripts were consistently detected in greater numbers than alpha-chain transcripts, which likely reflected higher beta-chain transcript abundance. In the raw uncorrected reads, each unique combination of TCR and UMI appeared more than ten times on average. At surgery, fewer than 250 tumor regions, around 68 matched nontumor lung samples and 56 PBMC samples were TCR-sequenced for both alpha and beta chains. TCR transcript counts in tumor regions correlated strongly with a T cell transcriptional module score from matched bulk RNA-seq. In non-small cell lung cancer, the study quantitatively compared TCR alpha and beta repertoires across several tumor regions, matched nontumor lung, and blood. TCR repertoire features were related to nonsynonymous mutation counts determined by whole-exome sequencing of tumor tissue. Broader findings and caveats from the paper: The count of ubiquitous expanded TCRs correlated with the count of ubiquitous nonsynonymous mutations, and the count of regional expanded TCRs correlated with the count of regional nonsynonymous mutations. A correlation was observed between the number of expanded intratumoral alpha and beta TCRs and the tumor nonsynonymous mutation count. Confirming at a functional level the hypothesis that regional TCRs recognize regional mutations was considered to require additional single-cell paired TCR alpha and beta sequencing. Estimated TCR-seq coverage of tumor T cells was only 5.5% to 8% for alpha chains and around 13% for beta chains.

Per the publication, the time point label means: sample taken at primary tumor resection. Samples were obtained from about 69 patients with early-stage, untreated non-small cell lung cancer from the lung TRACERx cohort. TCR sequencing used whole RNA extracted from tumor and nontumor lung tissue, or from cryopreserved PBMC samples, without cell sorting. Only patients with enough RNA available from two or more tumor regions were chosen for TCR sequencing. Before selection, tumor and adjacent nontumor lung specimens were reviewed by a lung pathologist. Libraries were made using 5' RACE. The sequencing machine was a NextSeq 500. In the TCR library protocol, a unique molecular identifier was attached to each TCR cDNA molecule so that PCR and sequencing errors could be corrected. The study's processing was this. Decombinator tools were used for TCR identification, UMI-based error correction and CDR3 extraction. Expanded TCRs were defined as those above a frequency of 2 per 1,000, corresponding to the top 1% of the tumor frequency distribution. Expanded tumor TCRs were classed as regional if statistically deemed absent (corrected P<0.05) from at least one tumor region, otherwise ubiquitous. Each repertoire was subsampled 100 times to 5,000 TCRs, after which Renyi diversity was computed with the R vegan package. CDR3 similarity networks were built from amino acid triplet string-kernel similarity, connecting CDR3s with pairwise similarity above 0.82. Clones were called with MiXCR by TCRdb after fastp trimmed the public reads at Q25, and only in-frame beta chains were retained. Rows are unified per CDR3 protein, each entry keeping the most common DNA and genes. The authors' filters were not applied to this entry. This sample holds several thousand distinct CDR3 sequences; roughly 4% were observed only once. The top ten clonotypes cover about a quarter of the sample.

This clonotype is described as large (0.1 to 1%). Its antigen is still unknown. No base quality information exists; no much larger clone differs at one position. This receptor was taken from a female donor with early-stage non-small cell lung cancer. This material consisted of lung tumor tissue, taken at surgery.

The nucleotides read TGCAGTGCCAAGAGGACTAGCGGGAGTATAGGTGAGCAGTTCTTC. It encodes CSAKRTSGSIGEQFF. The receptor chain draws on TRBV20-1 and TRBJ2-1; a stretch of 13 junction bases matches TRBD2. The CDR3 contains 15 residues, cysteine and phenylalanine counted. CDR3 DNA is the only sequence kept; it has 45 bases, read in frame from the first base. V and J are trimmed by 6 bases and 9 bases, and the gene matches miss 11 bases of the junction. CDR1 DFQATT and CDR2 SNEGSKA were looked up in the germline V gene (reference sequence).